This T cell receptor (beta chain) was found in a study of Ad26.COV2.S vaccination and SARS-CoV-2 variants. Whole-study context: Ad26.COV2.S, an intramuscular injection, was given once or twice 56 days apart.

Treatment meaning: 15 to 20 received Ad26.COV2.S at low or high dose, single or two shots; about 5 received placebo; per-sample allocation not given. Sampling was performed 63 days after the first vaccine or placebo injection. Method: immunoSEQ multiplex PCR; TCRdb's copy keeps in-frame clones and lacks some. The sample carries hundreds of thousands of clones, around 89% recorded once. The CDR3 runs 15 residues. V shed 5 bases, J shed 7 bases, and the junction held 14 bases outside the gene matches. In germline, CDR1 is MNHEY, CDR2 SVGAGI. Study results and limitations: Participants given vaccine showed non-spike TCR breadth similar to that of placebo recipients.

About this clone itself: Antigen specificity is unknown.

The rearrangement joins TRBV6-5 to TRBJ2-7; 7 nucleotides agree with TRBD1. The origin of this receptor is a person between 18 and 65 years old who received the Ad26.COV2.S COVID-19 vaccine or a placebo. Material: peripheral blood, obtained in a trial of Ad26.COV2.S vaccine versus placebo. CDR3 in amino acids: CASSRPGQKTGEQYF. CDR3 bases: TGTGCCAGCAGTAGACCGGGACAGAAAACCGGAGAGCAGTACTTC.